This T cell receptor beta chain was captured by sequencing in a study of T cell clonotyping in hematopoietic cell transplantation. Study findings and constraints: CD4 and CD8 repertoire contributions could not be separated without sorting. After transplant, recipient diversity fell while pathologically expanded clonotypes grew through day 180. Broader posttransplant TCR repertoire diversity was predicted by graft donor and pretransplant recipient Inverse Simpson Index values.

About this clone itself: Its antigen is undetermined.

Profiling relied on immunoSEQ multiplex PCR, and the TCRdb table lists in-frame clones only, not all of them. The repertoire includes about 9,300 clones, 86% of them detected once, and about a third sits in the top ten. The sequences come from PBMCs, collected 180 days after allogeneic stem cell transplant. The sequence came from a human patient who had an allogeneic stem cell transplant, so the T cells may come from the graft donor. The donor label of this sample is uncertain. Some clones in this sample may be carry-over from other donors' samples.

The CDR3 here is CATSRDPGGTYEQYF. For the CDR3, the DNA is TGTGCCACCAGCAGAGATCCGGGAGGGACCTACGAGCAGTACTTC. The V and J genes are TRBV15 and TRBJ2-7, with 8 bases fitting TRBD2. In germline, CDR1 is LNHNV, CDR2 YYDKDF (reference sequence). The CDR3 has 15 residues. J gave up 2 bases and V 0 bases, and 3 bases lay outside the gene matches.